Below, one TCR beta chain is given with its context. Its antigen is as yet unknown. RNA extraction was followed by reverse transcription into cDNA, which acted as the sequencing template. The method was immunoSEQ multiplex PCR; TCRdb's version includes in-frame clones alone and lacks a portion of them. Of 130,000 to 150,000 clones listed, about four fifths are singletons. As to treatment: oral pan-JAK inhibitor, 5-10 mg twice daily. Peripheral blood and lesional scalp punch biopsies were taken from alopecia areata patients. The CDR3 is 15 amino acids. V lost 1 base to trimming and J lost 3 bases, with 12 bases between them. Germline V gene sequence: CDR1 MNHEY, CDR2 SVGAGI. These data come from a study of CD8+ T cells in alopecia areata. Study outcomes and limitations: The presence of one nonresponder keeps the tie between baseline CD8+ expansion and response uncertain. Especially in alopecia totalis/universalis, lesional scalp showed greater clonality than normal scalp did.

The V and J genes are TRBV6-5 and TRBJ1-1; D possibly corresponds to TRBD1 (6 bases). This material consisted of CD8+ T cells sorted from blood, taken at week 4, from a patient treated with tofacitinib. This TCR came from a human donor with alopecia areata. This CDR3 reads CASSYLQGLDTEAFF. The CDR3 coding sequence is TGTGCCAGCAGTTACTTACAGGGATTGGACACTGAAGCTTTCTTT.